This T cell receptor beta chain was observed in a study of T-cell reconstitution after alpha-beta-depleted transplantation in children. Germline V gene sequence: CDR1 SGHTA, CDR2 FQGNSA. V was shortened by 1 base and J by 11 bases, with 11 bases between the two germline ends. The CDR3 is made up of 12 amino acids. It was with unique molecular identifiers that the TCRbeta library was prepared. MiXCR was run by TCRdb on the PCR reads, yielding one entry per CDR3 protein. Here the sample spans around 200,000 distinct CDR3 sequences, 8% to 9.5% being singletons. A few counts support this clonotype. The TCR sequence derives from a human donor who donated a stem cell graft to a child with acute lymphoblastic leukemia. V is TRBV7-2 and J is TRBJ1-1; the D gene is possibly TRBD1 (6 bases). Here the sequenced sample was PBMCs from the stem cell graft donor, taken from the stem cell graft. The CDR3, as DNA: TGTGCCAGCAGCTTAGTAGACAGGTCCGCTTTCTTT. Protein sequence: CASSLVDRSAFF.